What follows describes a single T cell receptor (beta chain). The CDR3 is 17 residues long. V lost 0 bases and J 0 bases, leaving 14 bases between the germline ends. Germline V lookup: CDR1 SGHRS, CDR2 YFSETQ. Authors' processing steps: Amplification with reference gene primers provided the estimates of nucleated cell counts. The protocol was immunoSEQ multiplex PCR, while the TCRdb copy is restricted to in-frame clones and leaves out a portion. The DNA was the basis for D and trimming; V, J and clone size are from that table. This table has approximately 42,000 clones, under 80% appearing once. The data were obtained in a study of blood T cell repertoires in COVID-19. Study as a whole: Italy, Spain and the United States were the sources of the convalescent and acute COVID-19 samples. Sample material is recorded as cDNA or gDNA derived from T cells, B-cell-depleted T cells, or PBMCs.

The sequencing input was peripheral blood. This sequence was found in a man older than 75 with acute or convalescent COVID-19. The rearrangement links TRBV5-1 to TRBJ2-3; D might be TRBD1 (6 bases). CDR3 nucleotides: TGCGCCAGCAGCTTGGCCTGGACAGACACAAGCACAGATACGCAGTATTTT. This gives the protein CASSLAWTDTSTDTQYF.